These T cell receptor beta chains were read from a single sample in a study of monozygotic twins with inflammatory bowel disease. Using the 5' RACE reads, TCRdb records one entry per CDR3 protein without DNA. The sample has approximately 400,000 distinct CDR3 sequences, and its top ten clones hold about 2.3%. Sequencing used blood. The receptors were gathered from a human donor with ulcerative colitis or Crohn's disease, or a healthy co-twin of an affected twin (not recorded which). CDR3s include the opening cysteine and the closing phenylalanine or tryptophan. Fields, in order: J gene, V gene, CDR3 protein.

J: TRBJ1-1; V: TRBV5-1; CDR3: CASSGGPGNTEAFF
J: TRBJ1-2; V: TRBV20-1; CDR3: CSASKFQGGYGYTF
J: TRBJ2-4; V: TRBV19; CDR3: CASGKTGNIQYF
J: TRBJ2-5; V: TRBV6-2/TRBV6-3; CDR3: CASRNSLAGGSETQYF
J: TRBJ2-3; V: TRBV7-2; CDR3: CASSRLDTQYF
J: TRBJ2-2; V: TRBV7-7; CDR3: CASSPPGGSGTGELFF
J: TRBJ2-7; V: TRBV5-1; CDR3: CASSLEPSRKGEQYF
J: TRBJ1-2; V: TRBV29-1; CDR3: CSVDRGNEYGYTF
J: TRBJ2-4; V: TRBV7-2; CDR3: CASSSGADLRRYF
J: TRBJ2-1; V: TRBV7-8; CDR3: CASSFGLAGGLNEQFF
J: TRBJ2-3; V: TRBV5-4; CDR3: CAFGGTGHKADTQYF
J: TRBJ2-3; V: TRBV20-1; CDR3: CSASTSGSTDTQYF
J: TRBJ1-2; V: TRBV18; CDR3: CASSVADSNYGYTF
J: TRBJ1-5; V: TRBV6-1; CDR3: CASSENLLSNQPQHF
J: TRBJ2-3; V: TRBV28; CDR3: CASQRVAGATDTQYF
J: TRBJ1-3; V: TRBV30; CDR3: CAWSVWVQVAKNSGNTIYF
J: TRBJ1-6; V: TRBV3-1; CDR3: CASGYHRTGLNSPLHF
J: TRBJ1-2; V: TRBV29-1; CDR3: CSVEREGRYGYTF
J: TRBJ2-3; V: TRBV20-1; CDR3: CSIQTSGGATQYF
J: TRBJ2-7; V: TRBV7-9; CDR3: CASSHSGTGATYEQYF
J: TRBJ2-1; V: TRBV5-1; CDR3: CASSLAVHNEQFF
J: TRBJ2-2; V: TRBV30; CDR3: CAWSSGTGELFF